Following are 6 T cell receptor beta chains from one sample sequenced in a study of regulatory T cells in long-lasting Graves disease (dated by TCRdb to the early 2020s). Libraries came from multiplex PCR. The sequencer was an Illumina HiSeq 4000. TCR beta libraries were built with iRepertoire HTBI primers and Arm-PCR amplification of CDR3 regions. The raw public data were reprocessed by TCRdb itself: fastp quality trimming at Q25, MiXCR clonotype calling, in-frame beta chains only. Rows are combined by CDR3 protein, so each entry shows the most common genes and DNA. This sample has more than 300,000 distinct CDR3 sequences in its table, and roughly 16% of those were observed once. The top ten clonotypes cover around 20% of the sample. The time point label corresponds to: newly diagnosed GD, antithyroid drugs for less than 3 months. For both TCR sequencing and RNA sequencing, RNA was extracted from PBMCs in TRIzol.

Another study also made use of these data, one on T cells in Graves' hyperthyroidism and ophthalmopathy.

The sample here was peripheral blood mononuclear cells (PBMCs), taken at new diagnosis, from a patient treated with antithyroid drugs. The receptors originated from a woman younger than 30 with Graves disease. Donor details come from another sample of the same person, matched by shared clones.

This clonotype was seen repeatedly, ten times or more. The chain links TRBV11-2 to TRBJ2-7; 7 nucleotides agree with TRBD2. CDR3 length equals 15 residues. V shed 6 bases and J 5 bases; nucleotides not matched to a gene: 13. Germline V gene lookup returns CDR1 SGHAT and CDR2 FQNNGV. CDR3 coding DNA: TGTGCCAGCAGTTCTCCCGGGGGGAGCGGCAACGAGCAGTACTTC. Protein sequence: CASSSPGGSGNEQYF. Full variable domain (rest looked up from reference TRBV11-2 and TRBJ2-7): EAGVAQSPRYKIIEKRQSVAFWCNPISGHATLYWYQQILGQGPKLLIQFQNNGVVDDSQLPKDRFSAERLKGVDSTLKIQPAKLEDSAVYLCASSSPGGSGNEQYFGPGTRLTVT.

In this sample, this clonotype turned up many times. This chain uses TRBV11-2 with TRBJ2-7, with TRBD2 matching over 11 bases. V was pared by 6 bases and J by 1 base, with 2 bases of the junction left unmatched. CDR3 length: 14 amino acids. Germline CDR1 is SGHAT and CDR2 is FQNNGV. The CDR3 here is CASSTSGSSYEQYF. CDR3 sequence (DNA): TGTGCCAGCAGTACTAGCGGGAGTTCCTACGAGCAGTACTTC.

This clonotype was picked up many times. The CDR3 is CAWSPGGADTQYF. The CDR3 DNA sequence: TGTGCCTGGAGTCCGGGGGGGGCAGATACGCAGTATTTT. The V and J genes are TRBV30 and TRBJ2-3; 8 positions match TRBD2. Trimming removed 2 bases from V and 4 bases from J; junction bases left unmatched: 2. Germline V CDR1 and CDR2: GTSNPN, SVGIG (reference sequence). The CDR3 has 13 amino acids. Filled out from reference TRBV30 and TRBJ2-3, the complete variable domain reads SQTIHQWPATLVQPVGSPLSLECTVEGTSNPNLYWYRQAAGRGLQLLFYSVGIGQISSEVPQNLSASRPQDRQFILSSKKLLLSDSGFYLCAWSPGGADTQYFGPGTRLTVL.

This clonotype was detected a few times. The chain carries TRBV2 and TRBJ1-1, with a tentative D call TRBD1 (5 bases). Trimming left V 6 bases short and J 2 bases short, with 16 bases between. The CDR3 loop spans 15 amino acids. Germline-derived CDR1 and CDR2 are SNHLY and FYNNEI. The CDR3 sequence is CASSPGTGFNTEAFF. CDR3 nucleotide sequence: TGTGCCAGCAGCCCCGGGACGGGATTTAACACTGAAGCTTTCTTT.

About this clonotype: A single base separates this from a much larger clone, so it may be a read error. The chain employs TRBV6-1 and TRBJ2-1; D unresolved. V lost 7 bases to trimming and J lost 6 bases, with 13 bases between them. The germline CDR1 and CDR2 sequences are MNHNS and SASEGT. The CDR3 covers 13 residues. CDR3 DNA sequence: TGTGCCAGCACGAAGGGTTCGGGCAATGAGCAGTTCTTC. Protein sequence: CASTKGSGNEQFF.

This clonotype was counted at least ten times. The chain carries TRBV30 and TRBJ2-7; D is perhaps TRBD1 or TRBD2 (5 bases each). CDR1 and CDR2 from the germline V gene are GTSNPN and SVGIG (reference sequence). The CDR3 extends over 10 amino acids. V lost 5 bases and J 9 bases, leaving 11 bases between the germline ends. The CDR3 DNA reads as TGTGCCTGGGAGGGGCGCGCGCAGTACTTC. It encodes CAWEGRAQYF. Based on the CDR3 plus reference TRBV30 and TRBJ2-7, the full variable domain is SQTIHQWPATLVQPVGSPLSLECTVEGTSNPNLYWYRQAAGRGLQLLFYSVGIGQISSEVPQNLSASRPQDRQFILSSKKLLLSDSGFYLCAWEGRAQYFGPGTRLTVT.